One sample yielded the 4 T cell receptor beta chains listed below, sequenced in a study of identifying expanded T cells in peripheral blood. Profiled with immunoSEQ multiplex PCR; TCRdb holds only in-frame clones, not every one. The sample has approximately 79,000 clones, roughly nine tenths seen once. The sample taken for sequencing was blood. The receptors shown here come from a person between 18 and 75 years old in good health.

This rearrangement joins TRBV5-1 to TRBJ2-3, with a tentative D call TRBD1 (5 bases). The CDR3 spans 14 residues. Trimming removed 4 bases from V and 1 base from J, with 10 bases in between. The germline CDR1 and CDR2 sequences are SGHRS and YFSETQ. The DNA for the CDR3 is TGCGCCAGCAGCATACAGGAGCGCACAGATACGCAGTATTTT. Translating it yields CASSIQERTDTQYF.

The rearrangement links TRBV5-1 to TRBJ2-3; 10 bases are shared with TRBD2. CDR1 SGHRS and CDR2 YFSETQ come from the germline V gene. The CDR3 loop spans 15 amino acids. J was trimmed by 4 bases and V by 1 base; bases with no gene match: 3. The CDR3 region has the DNA TGCGCCAGCAGCTTGCTAGCGGGGGAATCAGATACGCAGTATTTT. Its protein is CASSLLAGESDTQYF.

The sample holds one count of this clone. This chain joins TRBV7-2 and TRBJ2-2; D not resolved. The length of the CDR3 is 13 residues. The germline V and J ends were trimmed by 5 bases and 5 bases, with 9 bases remaining between them. Germline loops: CDR1 SGHTA, CDR2 FQGNSA. CDR3 in DNA: TGTGCCAGCAGCGCTTGGAGAACCGGGGAGCTGTTTTTT. This gives the protein CASSAWRTGELFF.

The genes are TRBV21-1 and TRBJ2-7; TRBD2, as called in the table, went unchecked against the DNA. TRBV21-1 is a known pseudogene. The CDR3 totals 15 residues. The DNA of the CDR3 is TGTGCCAGCAGTAAGGCCTCTAGCGGGAGTTACGAGCAGTACTTC. The encoded protein is CASSKASSGSYEQYF.